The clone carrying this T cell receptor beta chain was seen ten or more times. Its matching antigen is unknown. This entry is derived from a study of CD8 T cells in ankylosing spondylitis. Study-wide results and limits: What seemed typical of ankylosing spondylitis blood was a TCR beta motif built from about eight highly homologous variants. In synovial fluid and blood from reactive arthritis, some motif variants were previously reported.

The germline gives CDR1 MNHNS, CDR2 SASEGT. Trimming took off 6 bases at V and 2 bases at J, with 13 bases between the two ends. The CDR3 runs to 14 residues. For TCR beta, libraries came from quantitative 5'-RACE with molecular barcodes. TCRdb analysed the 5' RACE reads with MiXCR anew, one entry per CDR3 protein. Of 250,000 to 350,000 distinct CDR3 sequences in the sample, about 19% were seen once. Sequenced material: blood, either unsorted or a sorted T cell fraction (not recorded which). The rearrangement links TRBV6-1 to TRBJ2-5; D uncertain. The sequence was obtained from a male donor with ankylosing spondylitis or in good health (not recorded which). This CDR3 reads CASRVETHQETQYF. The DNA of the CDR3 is TGTGCCAGCAGGGTGGAGACGCATCAAGAGACCCAGTACTTC.